The rows below give T cell receptor beta chains drawn from one sample of a study of blood T cells in healthy people across ages. TCRdb reanalysed the 5' RACE reads using MiXCR and keeps one entry per CDR3 protein. This table holds 1.6 million or so distinct CDR3 sequences, around 36% found once. Sequencing was performed on blood. These receptors were obtained from a woman aged 30 to 39 in good health. The CDR3 runs from the conserved cysteine through the conserved F or W. D genes are given only for firm matches. Size tells how often a clone was seen (once, few, many) or the class of an expanded clone, and some rows leave it out.

TRBV20-1	TRBD2	TRBJ2-7	few	CSAPRLAGEYEQYF	TGCAGTGCTCCAAGACTAGCGGGAGAGTACGAGCAGTACTTC
TRBV5-8	TRBD1	TRBJ1-5	NA	CASSYGQGAYQPQHF	TGTGCCAGCAGTTACGGACAGGGGGCCTATCAGCCCCAGCATTTT
TRBV20-1	TRBD2	TRBJ2-1	NA	CSALMGGSPNNEQFF	TGCAGTGCCCTAATGGGCGGGAGCCCCAACAATGAGCAGTTCTTC
TRBV5-1	NA	TRBJ2-1	NA	CASSSGDVEQFF	TGCGCCAGCAGCTCCGGTGACGTTGAGCAGTTCTTC
TRBV20-1	TRBD1	TRBJ1-5	NA	CSASRTQGAMDQPQHF	TGCAGTGCTAGCAGGACACAGGGGGCAATGGATCAGCCCCAGCATTTT
TRBV18	NA	TRBJ2-7	few	CASSASSSDHYEQYF	TGTGCCAGCTCAGCGTCTAGCTCCGACCACTACGAGCAGTACTTC
TRBV4-1	NA	TRBJ2-7	few	CASSQVAVFSYEQYF	TGCGCCAGCAGCCAAGTGGCAGTTTTCTCCTACGAGCAGTACTTC
TRBV27	NA	TRBJ2-7	few	CASSTSPRAAYEQYF	TGTGCCAGCAGTACCTCTCCTAGGGCGGCCTACGAGCAGTACTTC
TRBV9	TRBD1	TRBJ2-5	NA	CASSSLEVWTGGGETQYF	TGTGCCAGCAGCTCCCTCGAGGTCTGGACAGGGGGCGGGGAGACCCAGTACTTC
TRBV7-2	NA	TRBJ1-3	NA	CAGSFGGYGNTIYF	TGTGCCGGCAGCTTCGGGGGTTATGGAAACACCATATATTTT
TRBV12-3/TRBV12-4	TRBD2	TRBJ2-1	many	CASSSGGSSYNEQFF	TGCGCCAGCAGCTCGGGGGGGAGCTCCTACAATGAGCAGTTCTTC
TRBV12-3/TRBV12-4	NA	TRBJ2-7	NA	CASTSGPRRDEQYF	TGTGCCAGCACCTCGGGTCCCAGGCGGGACGAGCAGTACTTC
TRBV7-6	NA	TRBJ2-1	NA	CASSLLVAEGSSYNEQFF	TGTGCCAGCAGCTTATTGGTAGCGGAGGGGAGCTCCTACAATGAGCAGTTCTTC
TRBV20-1	NA	TRBJ1-6	NA	CSASPSSDLNSPLHF	TGCAGTGCTAGTCCCTCCTCGGACTTGAATTCACCCCTCCACTTT
TRBV20-1	TRBD1	TRBJ1-2	once	CSASLLADRVGANYGYTF	TGCAGTGCTAGCCTCCTCGCGGACAGGGTCGGAGCTAACTATGGCTACACCTTC
TRBV3-1	NA	TRBJ1-1	few	CASSQDGRVMRDTEAFF	TGTGCCAGCAGCCAAGATGGCCGGGTAATGCGGGACACTGAAGCTTTCTTT
TRBV13	TRBD2	TRBJ2-1	few	CASSFERTSGVVNEQFF	TGTGCCAGCAGCTTCGAACGGACTAGCGGGGTAGTCAATGAGCAGTTCTTC
TRBV20-1	TRBD2	TRBJ2-1	few	CSASLAGGKYNEQFF	TGCAGTGCTAGTTTAGCGGGAGGAAAGTACAATGAGCAGTTCTTC
TRBV3-1	TRBD2	TRBJ2-1	few	CASSPTPGLAVYNEQFF	TGTGCCAGCAGCCCGACCCCGGGACTAGCGGTTTACAATGAGCAGTTCTTC
TRBV10-3	TRBD2	TRBJ2-1	few	CAISDGTSPEQFF	TGTGCCATCAGTGATGGGACTAGTCCTGAGCAGTTCTTC
TRBV6-6	TRBD1	TRBJ1-1	few	CASRDRGLWNTEAFF	TGTGCCAGTCGAGACAGGGGGTTATGGAACACTGAAGCTTTCTTT
TRBV6-5	NA	TRBJ2-5	many	CASILGETQYF	TGTGCCAGCATACTGGGAGAGACCCAGTACTTC
TRBV5-1	NA	TRBJ2-5	NA	CASSLAAVSYETQYF	TGCGCCAGCAGCTTGGCTGCAGTGTCGTACGAGACCCAGTACTTC
TRBV20-1	TRBD2	TRBJ2-1	NA	CSVLPTSGGRYNEQFF	TGCAGTGTCTTGCCGACTAGCGGGGGCCGCTACAATGAGCAGTTCTTC
TRBV20-1	NA	TRBJ2-7	NA	CSASEGGSYEQYF	TGCAGTGCTAGCGAAGGGGGATCCTACGAGCAGTACTTC
TRBV11-1	NA	TRBJ2-2	NA	CASSLNGGLTGEGTGELFF	TGTGCCAGCAGCTTAAACGGGGGGCTTACAGGGGAAGGAACCGGGGAGCTGTTTTTT
TRBV7-9	NA	TRBJ2-5	NA	CASSLGRGVWETQYF	TGTGCCAGCAGCTTAGGAAGAGGGGTATGGGAGACCCAGTACTTC
TRBV5-5	TRBD2	TRBJ2-7	few	CASSLASGGHEQYF	TGTGCCAGCAGCTTGGCTAGCGGGGGGCACGAGCAGTACTTC
TRBV6-5	NA	TRBJ1-1	NA	CASREGENTEAFF	TGTGCCAGCAGGGAGGGGGAGAACACTGAAGCTTTCTTT
TRBV15	NA	TRBJ1-4	NA	CATSSRRGTEDEKLFF	TGTGCCACCAGCTCGAGGCGGGGGACGGAGGATGAAAAACTGTTTTTT
TRBV29-1	TRBD2	TRBJ2-6	few	CSVLGLAGGPGANVLTF	TGCAGCGTACTCGGACTAGCGGGGGGTCCCGGGGCCAACGTCCTGACTTTC
TRBV28	NA	TRBJ1-4	few	CASSLPGISNEKLFF	TGTGCCAGCAGTTTACCCGGGATTTCTAATGAAAAACTGTTTTTT
TRBV12-3/TRBV12-4	TRBD1	TRBJ2-1	few	CASTTRQGRADNEQFF	TGTGCCAGCACCACAAGACAGGGAAGGGCGGACAATGAGCAGTTCTTC
TRBV6-6	NA	TRBJ1-5	NA	CASSPLRGNNQPQHF	TGTGCCAGCAGTCCATTGAGGGGCAACAATCAGCCCCAGCATTTT
TRBV11-3	TRBD2	TRBJ2-1	NA	CASSLGASGSTNEQFF	TGTGCCAGCAGCTTAGGGGCTAGCGGGAGTACAAATGAGCAGTTCTTC
TRBV20-1	TRBD2	TRBJ2-3	NA	CSAVGTSLGTDTQYF	TGCAGTGCTGTGGGGACTAGTTTAGGCACAGATACGCAGTATTTT
TRBV12-3/TRBV12-4	TRBD1	TRBJ2-7	NA	CASSPQNRGSYEQYF	TGTGCCAGCAGCCCACAGAACAGGGGCTCCTACGAGCAGTACTTC
TRBV7-9	TRBD1	TRBJ2-7	NA	CASSLGGLRDRSYEQYF	TGTGCCAGCAGCTTAGGGGGGTTGCGGGACAGGTCCTACGAGCAGTACTTC
TRBV3-1	NA	TRBJ1-2	NA	CASSQGEGGNYGYTF	TGTGCCAGCAGCCAAGGAGAAGGGGGTAACTATGGCTACACCTTC
TRBV27	TRBD2	TRBJ2-3	few	CASSLQREGRNTQYF	TGTGCCAGCAGTTTACAGCGGGAGGGCCGAAATACGCAGTATTTT
TRBV6-1	NA	TRBJ1-6	NA	CASSGSSNSPLHF	TGTGCCAGCTCGGGGAGCTCTAATTCACCCCTCCACTTT
TRBV4-2	NA	TRBJ2-7	NA	CASSQDQGIGEQYF	TGTGCCAGCAGCCAAGATCAAGGGATCGGGGAGCAGTACTTC
TRBV10-3	NA	TRBJ2-7	many	CAISAVAVRYEQYF	TGTGCCATCAGTGCCGTCGCGGTAAGATACGAGCAGTACTTC
TRBV7-9	TRBD1	TRBJ2-1	NA	CASSSGQGNSGEQFF	TGTGCCAGCAGCTCGGGACAGGGTAATTCGGGTGAGCAGTTCTTC
TRBV6-6	NA	TRBJ1-4	few	CASSPGGEGEKLFF	TGTGCCAGCAGCCCGGGTGGAGAGGGCGAAAAACTGTTTTTT
TRBV4-1	NA	TRBJ2-2	NA	CASSQEVSHTGELFF	TGCGCCAGCAGCCAAGAAGTCTCCCACACCGGGGAGCTGTTTTTT
TRBV11-2	NA	TRBJ1-2	NA	CASSEGLYGYTF	TGTGCCAGCAGCGAGGGCCTCTATGGCTACACCTTC